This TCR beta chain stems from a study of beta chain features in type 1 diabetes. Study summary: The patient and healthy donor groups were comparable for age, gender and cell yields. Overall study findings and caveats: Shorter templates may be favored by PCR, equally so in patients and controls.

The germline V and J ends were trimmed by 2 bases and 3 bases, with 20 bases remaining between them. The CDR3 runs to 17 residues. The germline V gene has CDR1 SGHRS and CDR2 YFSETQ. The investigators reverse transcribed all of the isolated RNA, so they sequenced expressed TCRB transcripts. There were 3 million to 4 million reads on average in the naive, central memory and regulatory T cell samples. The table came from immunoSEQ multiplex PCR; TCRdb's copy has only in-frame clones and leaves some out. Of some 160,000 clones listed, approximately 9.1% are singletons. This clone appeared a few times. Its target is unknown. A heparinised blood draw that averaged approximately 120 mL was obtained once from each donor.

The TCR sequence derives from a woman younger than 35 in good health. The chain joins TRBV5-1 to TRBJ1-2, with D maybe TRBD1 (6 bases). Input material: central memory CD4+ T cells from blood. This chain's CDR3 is CASSLTPSQGRDYGYTF. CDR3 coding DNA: TGCGCCAGCAGCTTAACACCCTCACAGGGCAGGGACTATGGCTACACCTTC.